This T cell receptor beta chain stems from a study of CD8+ T cells in alopecia areata. Study context: Twice a day, 5 to 10 mg of oral tofacitinib was administered to treated patients.

Peripheral blood and lesional scalp punch biopsies were taken from alopecia areata patients. The CDR3 has 13 amino acids. Germline trimming cut 9 bases from V and 5 bases from J; bases unmatched to any gene: 6. CDR1 is MNHNY, CDR2 SVGAGI, per germline (reference sequence). Following RNA extraction, reverse transcription yielded cDNA that acted as the sequencing template. The protocol was immunoSEQ multiplex PCR, while the TCRdb copy is restricted to in-frame clones and leaves out a portion. The data contain more than 110,000 clones, 58% of them singletons. V and J are TRBV6-6 and TRBJ1-2; 10 nucleotides line up with TRBD1. The source was CD4+ T cells sorted from blood, collected at week 0. This receptor was identified in a human donor with alopecia areata. The CDR3 loop reads CARSSGQGYGYTF. Here the CDR3 DNA reads TGTGCCAGATCCTCGGGACAGGGGTATGGCTACACCTTC.